This record covers a single T cell receptor (beta chain). The antigen it recognizes is unknown. Per-nucleotide qualities are absent, and no much larger clonotype sits a single base away. This entry is derived from a study of T-cell memory formation after mild COVID-19 (dated by TCRdb to the early 2020s). Regarding the research as a whole: TCR sequence clusters from the two donors were found to be largely donor specific. Two young, previously healthy adult volunteers made up the cohort, one male and one female. Longitudinal TCRalpha and TCRbeta repertoire sequencing tracked T-cell clones expanding and contracting after mild COVID-19 in two donors.

The paper's findings and limits, for the study overall: Contracting CD4+ clones turned up mainly in the CM and EM memory subsets, whereas EMRA was where CD8+ clones were enriched. Clones that contracted from day 15 to 85 showed balanced CD4/CD8 phenotypes, whereas a second wave of clones that expanded from day 15 to 37 leaned towards CD4+. SARS-CoV-2 specificity was not confirmed for the second-wave clones peaking on day 37. Only a couple of mild cases were covered in the study, and larger cohorts including severe cases with pre-infection samples were considered necessary. Some responding clones were found in pre-infection memory, which suggests that pre-existing cross-reactive memory T cells took part in the SARS-CoV-2 response.

Ficoll-Paque density gradient centrifugation was the method used to isolate PBMCs. From the germline V gene (reference sequence), CDR1 is SEHNR and CDR2 is FQNEAQ. V drops 1 base and J drops 9 bases, leaving 7 bases in between. The CDR3 goes from the cysteine to the phenylalanine over 13 residues. Only the CDR3 portion is preserved as DNA: 39 bases, with reading frame beginning at the first base. The sequencer listed for this sample is Illumina NovaSeq 6000. TCRalpha and TCRbeta cDNA libraries were built by 5'RACE with constant-segment primers, adding sample barcodes and unique molecular identifiers. Trizol reagent was used to extract RNA from every sample. The libraries were amplified in two PCR steps, and the second step added a second sample barcode and Illumina TruSeq adapters. Sequencing of the libraries was done on an Illumina NovaSeq, producing 2 x 150 bp paired-end reads. The original methods were these. With migec v1.2.7, reads were demultiplexed and then collapsed into UMI-guided consensus sequences. Using mixcr v2.1.11, UMI consensuses were aligned to TRA and TRB V and J templates and then assembled into clonotypes. Clonotypes were classified as expanded or contracted when called significant by both edgeR and NoisET, with noise models trained on biological replicates. For edgeR calls, the cutoffs were a false discovery rate-adjusted p below 0.01 and a log2 fold-change threshold of 1. PCA with hierarchical clustering of max-normalized trajectories of the 1000 most abundant clonotypes was used as exploratory dynamics analysis. Each responding clone was given a CD4 or CD8 phenotype based on the CD4+ and CD8+ repertoires, which had been sequenced separately. TCRdb trimmed the raw reads at Q25, called clones with MiXCR and kept productive beta chains. Rows are combined by CDR3 protein, so each entry shows the most common genes and DNA. TCRdb's processing, not the study's, gives the V and J calls here. For this sample the table gives about 180,000 distinct CDR3 sequences, of which less than 20% were detected only once. 3.9% of the sample comes from the top ten.

The sequence joins TRBV7-9 to TRBJ1-6; TRBD1 is possibly the D segment (5 matching bases). The clonotype originates from a man younger than 35 who had mild COVID-19 (a few samples of this study predate the infection). The sample titles of this study are shuffled in the database, so cell type and time point are left out; the donor was told from shared clones. The sample was PBMCs or a T cell subset sorted from them (not recorded which). Here is the DNA: TGTGCCAGCAGCTTAGAAGGGACTTCACCCCTCCACTTT. Its translation is CASSLEGTSPLHF. Here the CDR3 is joined to the reference TRBV7-9 and TRBJ1-6 genes, and the full variable domain is: DTGVSQNPRHKITKRGQNVTFRCDPISEHNRLYWYRQTLGQGPEFLTYFQNEAQLEKSRLLSDRFSAERPKGSFSTLEIQRTEQGDSAMYLCASSLEGTSPLHFGNGTRLTVT.